The 16 T cell receptor beta chains below all came from one sample that was sequenced in a study of T cell responses to AZD1222 COVID-19 vaccine. The protocol was immunoSEQ multiplex PCR, while the TCRdb copy is restricted to in-frame clones and leaves out a portion. The data contain roughly 150,000 clones, 92% of them singletons. This specimen was peripheral blood, taken on day 0 of AZD1222 vaccination. The receptors here all came from an adult in good health.

The rearrangement uses TRBV15 and TRBJ2-2; D may be TRBD1 (7 bases). V dropped 6 bases and J dropped 6 bases, with 17 bases sitting between them. Germline-derived CDR1 and CDR2 are LNHNV and YYDKDF (reference sequence). The CDR3 spans 15 residues. The CDR3: CATRDRRRDSGELFF. In DNA, the CDR3 is TGTGCCACCAGGGACAGGAGGAGGGATTCCGGGGAGCTGTTTTTT. The full variable domain, rest sourced from reference TRBV15 and TRBJ2-2, is DAMVIQNPRYQVTQFGKPVTLSCSQTLNHNVMYWYQQKSSQAPKLLFHYYDKDFNNEADTPDNFQSRRPNTSFCFLDIRSPGLGDTAMYLCATRDRRRDSGELFFGEGSRLTVL.

The J gene is TRBJ1-5, the V gene TRBV27, with 10 nucleotides matching TRBD1. Germline V lookup: CDR1 MNHEY, CDR2 SMNVEV (reference sequence). With V trimmed by 5 bases and J by 6 bases, 10 bases remained unmatched. This CDR3 has 16 amino acids. The CDR3 DNA reads as TGTGCCAGCAGTCCTGTAGGGACAGGGGCTGGTCAGCCCCAGCATTTT. It encodes CASSPVGTGAGQPQHF.

The rearrangement links TRBV28 to TRBJ1-1; the D is unclear. Trimming pared 6 bases from V and 4 bases from J, leaving 12 bases between. The germline V gene encodes CDR1 MDHEN and CDR2 SYDVKM. The CDR3 has 13 amino acids. The CDR3, as DNA: TGTGCCAGCAGCCTGGTTAAGGGCACTGAAGCTTTCTTT. This translates into CASSLVKGTEAFF.

V and J are TRBV7-2 and TRBJ2-2, with 9 bases fitting TRBD2. Germline CDR1 reads SGHTA; CDR2 reads FQGNSA. The CDR3 loop spans 15 amino acids. V lost 5 bases and J lost 3; bases outside the gene matches: 4. CDR3 protein: CASSPTSGYTGELFF. In nucleotides, the CDR3 is TGTGCCAGCAGCCCAACTAGCGGGTACACCGGGGAGCTGTTTTTT.

The chain has TRBV2 and TRBJ1-1; D remains unclear. Per the germline V gene, CDR1 is SNHLY and CDR2 is FYNNEI. The germline V and J ends were trimmed by 4 bases and 0 bases, with 12 bases remaining between them. The CDR3 runs to 15 residues. In nucleotides, the CDR3 is TGTGCCAGCAGTGCCGATGTAGGCGTGAACACTGAAGCTTTCTTT. It yields the protein CASSADVGVNTEAFF.

The V gene is TRBV24-1, the J gene TRBJ1-5; D remains ambiguous. This CDR3 is built from 16 residues. V dropped 1 base and J dropped 2 bases, with 11 bases sitting between them. Germline CDR1 reads KGHDR; CDR2 reads SFDVKD. The CDR3 region has the DNA TGTGCCACCAGTGATTTTAAAAGACTTGGCAATCAGCCCCAGCATTTT. Its protein is CATSDFKRLGNQPQHF.

The gene calls are TRBV6-2 or TRBV6-3 and TRBJ2-5, with 9 bases identical to TRBD2. The CDR3 loop spans 13 amino acids. V trimming: 2 bases; J trimming: 7 bases; junction bases outside the gene matches: 2. Germline V gene lookup returns CDR1 MNHEY and CDR2 SVGEGT. The CDR3 sequence is CASSYATSGTQYF. DNA of the CDR3: TGTGCCAGCAGTTACGCGACTAGCGGGACCCAGTACTTC.

The J gene is TRBJ2-2, the V gene TRBV18; 11 nucleotides align to TRBD2. The CDR3 extends over 15 amino acids. Looked up from germline, CDR1 is KGHSH and CDR2 is LQKENI. V shed 5 bases, J shed 2 bases, and the junction held 1 base outside the gene matches. This CDR3 is CASSTSGSNTGELFF. In nucleotides, the CDR3 is TGTGCCAGCTCAACTAGCGGGAGCAACACCGGGGAGCTGTTTTTT.

V usage is TRBV5-1 and J usage is TRBJ1-4, with D tentatively TRBD1 (6 bases). CDR3 size: 17 residues. Deletions cut 4 bases from V and 11 bases from J, with 27 bases between. The germline V gene has CDR1 SGHRS and CDR2 YFSETQ. CDR3 coding DNA: TGCGCCAGCAGCCCAAACTCCGCGGAACAGGGCCGGCGGAAACTGTTTTTT. Its translation is CASSPNSAEQGRRKLFF. Combining the CDR3 with reference TRBV5-1 and TRBJ1-4 gives the whole variable domain KAGVTQTPRYLIKTRGQQVTLSCSPISGHRSVSWYQQTPGQGLQFLFEYFSETQRNKGNFPGRFSGRQFSNSRSEMNVSTLELGDSALYLCASSPNSAEQGRRKLFFGSGTQLSVL.

The chain employs TRBV6-5 and TRBJ1-1; D gene unclear. The germline V and J ends were trimmed by 8 bases and 4 bases, with 14 bases remaining between them. This CDR3 is built from 13 residues. The germline gives CDR1 MNHEY, CDR2 SVGAGI. CDR3 protein: CASQAATITEAFF. CDR3 nucleotides: TGTGCCAGCCAAGCGGCCACGATCACTGAAGCTTTCTTT.

This chain links TRBV24-1 with TRBJ2-7, with 8 positions matching TRBD1. The length of the CDR3 is 13 residues. CDR1 is KGHDR and CDR2 is SFDVKD in the germline V gene. The trim removed 6 bases at V and 5 bases at J, leaving 5 bases unmatched. The CDR3 DNA follows: TGTGCCACCAGTAGGACAGGGTTGAACGAGCAGTACTTC. Translated, it gives CATSRTGLNEQYF.

The CDR3: CATRATGGQVNTQYF. The DNA of the CDR3 is TGTGCCACCAGGGCCACCGGAGGACAGGTCAATACGCAGTATTTT. The chain employs TRBV24-1 and TRBJ2-3, with 7 bases identical to TRBD1. CDR3 length: 15 residues. V trimming: 7 bases; J trimming: 7 bases; junction bases outside the gene matches: 13. The germline CDR1 and CDR2 sequences are KGHDR and SFDVKD.

The chain recombines TRBV4-1 with TRBJ2-2, with 7 nucleotides matching TRBD2. This CDR3 spans 14 amino acids. CDR1 is MGHRA, CDR2 YSYEKL, per germline. The V gene end was trimmed by 6 bases and the J gene end by 4 bases; junction bases not matched to a gene: 5. The CDR3 sequence is CASRTSVPTGELFF. The CDR3 coding sequence is TGCGCCAGCAGAACTAGCGTCCCCACCGGGGAGCTGTTTTTT.

The genes are TRBV4-1 and TRBJ1-5; maybe TRBD1 (6 bases). Trimming cost V 0 bases and J 4 bases, with 16 bases left between them. This CDR3 region has 17 residues. The germline V gene has CDR1 MGHRA and CDR2 YSYEKL. The CDR3 bases are TGCGCCAGCAGCCAAGAGGCGGGGGCAGGGATGAATCAGCCCCAGCATTTT. Protein product: CASSQEAGAGMNQPQHF.

The V and J genes are TRBV6-4 and TRBJ1-6, with D perhaps TRBD1 (5 bases). V lost 3 bases and J 7 bases, leaving 13 bases between the germline ends. Germline V lookup: CDR1 MRHNA, CDR2 SNTAGT. The CDR3 spans 15 residues. The CDR3 sequence is CASSEVNRLNSPLHF. The DNA of the CDR3 is TGTGCCAGCAGTGAGGTTAACAGGTTGAATTCACCCCTCCACTTT.

The chain links TRBV5-1 to TRBJ2-7, with 8 bases fitting TRBD2. CDR1 is SGHRS and CDR2 is YFSETQ in the germline V gene. CDR3 length equals 16 residues. The trim removed 2 bases at V and 7 bases at J, leaving 14 bases unmatched. Written as DNA, the CDR3 is TGCGCCAGCAGCTTTCGGGTGGCTAGCGGGCTCGGTGAGCAGTACTTC. Translated, it gives CASSFRVASGLGEQYF.